This TCR beta chain is drawn from a study of blood T cell repertoires in COVID-19. Clones were sequenced by immunoSEQ multiplex PCR, and TCRdb holds only the in-frame ones, with some missing. This table has a few hundred thousand clones, more than 90% appearing once. Trimming removed 3 bases from V and 4 bases from J, with 9 bases in between. This CDR3 is built from 14 residues. Germline V CDR1 and CDR2: SGHVS, FNYEAQ. Recovery among Cohort 3 donors was established by two negative PCRs, clearance, or symptom resolution. This TCR was sampled from a woman aged 25-40 years who had recovered from COVID-19. The chain has TRBV7-6 and TRBJ2-2; maybe TRBD1 (6 bases). The specimen sequenced was PBMCs or T cells enriched from blood (not recorded which). CDR3: CASSFGQRTGELFF. CDR3 DNA sequence: TGTGCCAGCAGCTTCGGACAGCGCACCGGGGAGCTGTTTTTT.